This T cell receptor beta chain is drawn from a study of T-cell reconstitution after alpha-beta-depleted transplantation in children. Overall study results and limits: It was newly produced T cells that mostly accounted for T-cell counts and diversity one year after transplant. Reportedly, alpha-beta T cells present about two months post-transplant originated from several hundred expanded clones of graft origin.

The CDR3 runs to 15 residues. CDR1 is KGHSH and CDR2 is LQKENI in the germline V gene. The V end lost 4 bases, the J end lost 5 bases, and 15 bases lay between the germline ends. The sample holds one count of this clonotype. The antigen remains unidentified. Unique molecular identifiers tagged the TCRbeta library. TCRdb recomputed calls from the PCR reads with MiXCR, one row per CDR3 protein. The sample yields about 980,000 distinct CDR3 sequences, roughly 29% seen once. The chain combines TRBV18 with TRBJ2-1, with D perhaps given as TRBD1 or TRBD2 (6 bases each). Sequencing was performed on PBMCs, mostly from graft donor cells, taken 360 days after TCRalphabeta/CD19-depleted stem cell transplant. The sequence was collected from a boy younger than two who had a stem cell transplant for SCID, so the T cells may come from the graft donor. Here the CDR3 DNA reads TGTGCCAGCTCACGCGCCATGAGGGGGGACAATGAGCAGTTCTTC. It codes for CASSRAMRGDNEQFF.